These T cell receptor beta chains were read from a single sample in a study of cytomegalovirus exposure and HLA in healthy donors. Some clones are missing from TCRdb's copy, which holds only in-frame ones; the method was immunoSEQ multiplex PCR. The repertoire holds roughly 100,000 clones, around 15% seen once, with around 0.9% in the top ten. Sequenced input: PBMCs. Receptors originate from a female donor in good health and CMV-seronegative. CDR3s include the opening cysteine and the closing phenylalanine or tryptophan. The D gene is left open where the match is weak.

TRBJ2-1 | TRBV7-7 | TRBD2 | CASSLSSGDNEQFF
TRBJ2-2 | TRBV7-9 | TRBD2 | CASSLGTSGNTGELFF
TRBJ2-1 | TRBV28 | TRBD2 | CASASGRASNEQFF
TRBJ2-3 | TRBV28 | TRBD1 | CASSFRGLGTDTQYF
TRBJ2-7 | TRBV30 | - | CAWSVSSSYEQYF
TRBJ2-7 | TRBV10-2 | TRBD1 | CASSELGQENF
TRBJ1-2 | TRBV19 | - | CASSQAGYTF
TRBJ1-6 | TRBV6-5 | - | CASTRGASYNSPLHF
TRBJ1-2 | TRBV28 | - | CASSLLGGGYTF
TRBJ2-2 | TRBV9 | - | CASSLEGDTGELFF
TRBJ2-1 | TRBV21-1 | - | CASSKEDGGSYNEQFF
TRBJ2-5 | TRBV5-6 | TRBD2 | CASSLGTSSGQETQYF
TRBJ1-5 | TRBV7-2 | TRBD1 | CASSSGGGNQPQHF
TRBJ2-7 | TRBV25-1 | - | CASSGGLYEQYF
TRBJ1-2 | TRBV28 | - | CASRLTLAGNYGYTF
TRBJ2-7 | TRBV7-3 | - | CASSLKSNALVPYEQYF
TRBJ2-7 | TRBV29-1 | - | CSVGQALSYEQYF
TRBJ2-5 | TRBV4-3 | TRBD2 | CASSQDVRGGAETQYF
TRBJ2-7 | TRBV28 | TRBD1 | CASSSPGQGMAEQYF
TRBJ2-3 | TRBV6-4 | - | CASSDSEGPTDTQYF
TRBJ1-1 | TRBV5-6 | - | CASSLWVRTVNLLAFF
TRBJ1-2 | TRBV30 | TRBD1 | CAWIPPETGPYGYTF